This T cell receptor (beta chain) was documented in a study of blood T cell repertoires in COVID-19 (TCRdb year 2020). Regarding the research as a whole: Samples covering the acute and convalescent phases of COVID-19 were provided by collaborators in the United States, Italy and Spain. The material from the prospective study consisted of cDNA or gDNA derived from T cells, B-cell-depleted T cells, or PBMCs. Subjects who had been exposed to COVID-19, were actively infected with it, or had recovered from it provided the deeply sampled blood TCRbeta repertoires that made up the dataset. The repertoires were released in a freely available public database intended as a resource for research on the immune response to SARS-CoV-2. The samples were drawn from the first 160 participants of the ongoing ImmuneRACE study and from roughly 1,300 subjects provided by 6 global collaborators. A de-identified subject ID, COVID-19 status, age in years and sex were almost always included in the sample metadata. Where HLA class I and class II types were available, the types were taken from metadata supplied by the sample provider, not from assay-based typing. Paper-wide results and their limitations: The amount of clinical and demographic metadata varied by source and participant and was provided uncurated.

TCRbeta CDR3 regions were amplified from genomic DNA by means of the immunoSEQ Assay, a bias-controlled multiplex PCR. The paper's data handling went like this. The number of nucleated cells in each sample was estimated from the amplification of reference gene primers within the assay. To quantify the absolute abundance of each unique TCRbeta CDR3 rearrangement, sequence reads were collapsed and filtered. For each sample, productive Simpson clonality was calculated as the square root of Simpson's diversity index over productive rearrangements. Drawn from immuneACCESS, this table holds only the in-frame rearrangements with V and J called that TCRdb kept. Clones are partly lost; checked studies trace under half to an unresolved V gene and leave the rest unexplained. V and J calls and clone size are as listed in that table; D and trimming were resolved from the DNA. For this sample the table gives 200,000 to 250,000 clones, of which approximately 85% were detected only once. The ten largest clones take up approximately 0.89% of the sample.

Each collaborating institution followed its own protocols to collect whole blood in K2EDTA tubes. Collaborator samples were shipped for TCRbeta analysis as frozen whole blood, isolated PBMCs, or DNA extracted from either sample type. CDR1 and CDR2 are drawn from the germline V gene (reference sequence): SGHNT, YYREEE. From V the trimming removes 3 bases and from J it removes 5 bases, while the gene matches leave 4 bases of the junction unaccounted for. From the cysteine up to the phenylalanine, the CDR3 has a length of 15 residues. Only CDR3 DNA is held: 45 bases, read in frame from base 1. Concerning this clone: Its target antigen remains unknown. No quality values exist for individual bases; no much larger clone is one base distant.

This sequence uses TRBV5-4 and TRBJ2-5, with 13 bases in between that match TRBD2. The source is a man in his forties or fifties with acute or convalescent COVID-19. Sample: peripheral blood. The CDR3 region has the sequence CASSSPLAGGETQYF. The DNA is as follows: TGTGCCAGCAGCTCGCCACTAGCGGGGGGGGAGACCCAGTACTTC.